The following is a T cell receptor (beta chain) sequence with its context. Its antigen has not been determined. Base qualities are missing; no much larger clone stands one base away. Systemically healthy Caucasian individuals from Russia, around 38 in total and aged about 6 to 95 years, were included as donors. Each donor gave around 9.5 milliliters of peripheral blood, collected into EDTA-treated Vacutainer tubes. PBMCs were isolated by Ficoll-Paque density-gradient centrifugation, with at least 7 million obtained per sample. Total RNA was extracted from PBMCs with Trizol reagent, with at least 6 micrograms obtained per sample. For every donor, an aliquot of PBMCs went through flow cytometry to measure the percentages of naive CD45RAhigh/CD27high T cells. Taken from the germline V gene (reference sequence), the CDR1 and CDR2 loops are DFQATT and SNEGSKA. V drops 0 bases and J drops 0 bases, leaving 15 bases in between. There are 18 amino acids in the CDR3, from cysteine to phenylalanine inclusive. Only the CDR3 DNA is retained, 54 bases long and in frame from the first base.

This sample is part of a study of blood T cells in healthy people across ages (dated by TCRdb to about 2015). Notes on the research overall: In model experiments, template switching captured about one uniquely barcoded TCR beta cDNA molecule for every two T cells. To track age-related changes in TCR beta repertoire diversity, the study relied on deep sequencing normalized with unique cDNA molecular identifiers. The donors were split into four age groups: young (average about 15 years), middle-aged (nearly 40), aged (roughly 68) and long-lived (over 75). To avoid experimental bias, donors of different ages were spread randomly across the sequencing lanes. Using the same blood draw, the study looked at two additional independent replicas of 1 million unique cDNA reads for two donors, one aged 18 to 30 and the other aged 80 or older.

The library came from 5' RACE. Sequencing used an Illumina HiSeq 2500. A second roughly 7 to 11 cycle PCR used a sample-barcoded 5' primer and a J-beta primer mix. A template-switch 5' adaptor carrying 12 random nucleotides introduced a unique molecular identifier onto each TCR beta cDNA molecule. At least 2.5 million CDR3-containing paired-end reads were obtained from each sample. First-strand cDNA synthesis was performed from all RNA using the Mint cDNA synthesis kit, with priming by a TRBC-specific oligonucleotide. All cDNA was treated with uracil-DNA glycosylase and then went through a first 18-cycle PCR with the universal primers M1SS and BC2_uni_R. As for the original processing: For normalization, 1 million high-quality reads, each with a distinct molecular identifier, were randomly selected from each sample. Reads sharing molecular identifiers were discarded rather than binned into consensus sequences. CDR3 identification, clonotype clustering and error correction used MiTCR with a Q25 quality threshold and the strictest error-elimination algorithm. A nonparametric unseen species model with Euler transformation was used to estimate lower-bound total TCR beta diversity. TCRdb reran the public reads through fastp at Q25 and MiXCR, keeping productive beta chains. Records with the same CDR3 protein are collapsed into one entry carrying the most frequent genes and DNA. These V and J calls derive from TCRdb rather than the authors' analysis. Present in this sample are about 1.1 million distinct CDR3 sequences, around two fifths of which were seen just once. The ten largest clones capture about 12% of the sample.

The paper as a whole reports these results and caveats: The percentage of naive T cells measured by flow cytometry correlated strongly with observed TCR beta diversity. The CMV infection status of donors was not known, potentially confounding age-related changes in expanded clonotypes. Total diversity estimates from one million sequenced T cells were considered lower bounds and underestimates. Compared with the aged group, more naive CD4+ T cells, fewer expanded clones and increased TCR diversity were shown by the long-lived group, suggesting age selection. Because profiling used bulk unsorted PBMCs, naive and antigen-experienced compartments could not be compared conclusively. Observed TCR beta diversity per million T cells fell roughly linearly with age, and a significant reduction was already apparent by age around 44.

This chain joins TRBV20-1 to TRBJ2-6; the D gene is perhaps TRBD1, on 5 matching bases. Sample: blood. This receptor was obtained from a man between 18 and 35 years old in good health. The nucleotide sequence reads TGCAGTGCTAGAGATTTCGCAGGGCCTTTCTCTGGGGCCAACGTCCTGACTTTC. Translated, this gives CSARDFAGPFSGANVLTF.